This T cell receptor beta chain was sequenced for a study of blood T cell repertoires in COVID-19. Looking at the study overall: Samples of COVID-19 (acute and convalescent) were obtained from the United States, Italy and Spain. PBMCs, B-cell-depleted T cells, or T cells provided the cDNA or gDNA that made up the material.

In the authors' methods: Researchers report that nucleated cell counts were estimated from reference gene primer amplification. The protocol was immunoSEQ multiplex PCR, while the TCRdb copy is restricted to in-frame clones and leaves out a portion. V and J calls and clone size are as listed in that table; D and trimming were resolved from the DNA. The sample lists 300,000 to 350,000 clones, approximately 86% seen once, with roughly a tenth in the top ten. This CDR3 has 15 residues. The V segment lost 5 bases and the J segment 0 bases; nucleotides outside the gene matches: 4. Germline V gives CDR1 LNHNV, CDR2 YYDKDF (reference sequence). Enrolment of Seattle patients took place during active infection, and they were followed longitudinally.

The origin of this receptor is a man younger than 45 with COVID-19, enrolled during active disease. The sequenced sample was peripheral blood. This sequence joins TRBV15 and TRBJ1-5; 7 bases align to TRBD1. As DNA, the CDR3 is TGTGCCACCAGCCCGGCAGGGGGTAGCAATCAGCCCCAGCATTTT. It encodes CATSPAGGSNQPQHF.